A single sample gave rise to the 9 T cell receptor beta chains below, sequenced in a study of T cell repertoires in cytomegalovirus infection. TCRdb fed the reads into MiXCR, producing one record per CDR3 protein. The sample has a few hundred thousand distinct CDR3 sequences, approximately 15% seen once. The source material was CD8+ T cells from PBMCs. All receptors come from a human donor in good health (CMV status not recorded). Some clones in this sample may be carry-over from other donors' samples.

This clonotype came up many times. The chain joins TRBV25-1 to TRBJ1-1, with D possibly matching TRBD1 (5 bases). This CDR3 has 15 residues. The germline V and J ends were trimmed by 4 bases and 0 bases, with 12 bases remaining between them. Germline V gene data show CDR1 as MGHDK and CDR2 as SYGVNS. The CDR3 protein is CASSGSGFLNTEAFF. CDR3 sequence (DNA): TGTGCCAGCAGTGGATCAGGGTTCCTGAACACTGAAGCTTTCTTT.

This sequence joins TRBV6-5 and TRBJ1-1, with D perhaps matching TRBD1 (5 bases). Trimming cost V 0 bases and J 2 bases, with 13 bases left between them. Per germline, CDR1 MNHEY and CDR2 SVGAGI. The CDR3 is 16 amino acids. CDR3 DNA sequence: TGTGCCAGCAGTTACTCGATAGGGACGGCAAACACTGAAGCTTTCTTT. It is translated as CASSYSIGTANTEAFF.

This clonotype occurred many times. The J gene is TRBJ2-2, the V gene TRBV7-6; D perhaps matches TRBD1 (5 bases). Trimming left V 2 bases short and J 6 bases short, with 13 bases between. CDR3 size: 15 residues. Germline V gene data show CDR1 as SGHVS and CDR2 as FNYEAQ. The CDR3: CASSLRPGYPGELFF. CDR3 bases: TGTGCCAGCAGCTTACGTCCAGGGTACCCCGGGGAGCTGTTTTTT.

Concerning this clonotype: Given a much more abundant clone one base away, this may be a read error. This chain uses TRBV6-1 with TRBJ2-5; D remains ambiguous. Per germline, CDR1 MNHNS and CDR2 SASEGT. The CDR3 has 14 amino acids. V gave up 1 base and J gave up 2 bases, with 8 bases separating them. The DNA of the CDR3 is TGTGCCAGCAGTGAAGGATATTCTCAAGAGACCCAGTACTTC. It yields the protein CASSEGYSQETQYF.

CDR3: CASSKTSGGQNEQFF. Here the CDR3 DNA reads TGTGCCAGCAGTAAGACTAGCGGGGGGCAGAATGAGCAGTTCTTC. V usage is TRBV27 and J usage is TRBJ2-1; TRBD2 aligns across 13 bases. After removal of 5 bases from V and 7 bases from J, the junction contained 5 bases not matched to a gene. The CDR3 contains 15 residues. Per the germline V gene, CDR1 is MNHEY and CDR2 is SMNVEV (reference sequence).

CDR3 protein: CASSPIPLREGWVNEQFF. CDR3 sequence (DNA): TGTGCCAGCAGTCCGATCCCCCTTCGCGAGGGTTGGGTAAATGAGCAGTTCTTC. The J gene is TRBJ2-1, the V gene TRBV27, with D possibly matching TRBD2 (5 bases). The V gene lost 5 bases and the J gene lost 7 bases, with 27 bases spanning the gap. The CDR3 loop spans 18 amino acids. CDR1 is MNHEY and CDR2 is SMNVEV in the germline V gene (reference sequence).

The rearrangement uses TRBV4-3 and TRBJ2-2, with 9 bases aligning to TRBD1. Germline lookup yields CDR1 LGHNA and CDR2 YSLEER. V was pared by 1 base and J by 3 bases, with 0 bases of the junction left unmatched. The length of the CDR3 is 15 residues. The CDR3: CASSQGTGDTGELFF. For the CDR3, the DNA is TGCGCCAGCAGCCAAGGGACAGGGGACACCGGGGAGCTGTTTTTT.

At least ten counts were recorded for this clonotype. The V and J genes are TRBV19 and TRBJ2-7; D unclear. This CDR3 is 13 amino acids long. Germline values: CDR1 LNHDA, CDR2 SQIVND (reference sequence). V lost 7 bases and J 1 base, leaving 11 bases between the germline ends. This CDR3 is CASNSGSSYEQYF. The CDR3 DNA sequence: TGTGCCAGTAATTCAGGCAGTTCCTACGAGCAGTACTTC.

A few counts support this clonotype. The chain has TRBV12-3 or TRBV12-4 and TRBJ2-2, with D uncertain. V was shortened by 3 bases and J by 6 bases, with 8 bases between the two germline ends. There are 13 residues in the CDR3. CDR3 in amino acids: CASSFRAPGELFF. The DNA of the CDR3 is TGTGCCAGCAGTTTTAGGGCTCCCGGGGAGCTGTTTTTT.